This T cell receptor beta chain is drawn from a study of cytomegalovirus exposure and HLA in healthy donors. For the study at large: In a previous analysis, 117 million unique TCR beta sequences were found from some 180 million T cells.

The PCR was carried out with 60 Vbeta primers and 13 Jbeta primers. Data came from immunoSEQ multiplex PCR; TCRdb stores just in-frame clones and leaves some out. The profile shows some 140,000 clones, around 63% of them singletons. Comment on this clone: What it binds is unknown.

CDR3 length: 12 residues. Per germline, CDR1 SEHNR and CDR2 FQNEAQ (reference sequence). V was shortened by 4 bases and J by 4 bases, with 8 bases between the two germline ends. Study-level results: HLA restriction was apparent for most CMV-associated TCR beta chains in a later analysis. Sequencing had likely introduced a cluster of highly shared sequence variants as an artifact. Solely CMV serostatus was available to characterize immune exposure.

The clonotype originates from a human donor in good health. The chain carries TRBV7-9 and TRBJ2-7; D is possibly TRBD1 (5 bases). The specimen sequenced was PBMCs. CDR3 in amino acids: CASSWQGYEQYF. The CDR3 region has the DNA TGTGCCAGCAGCTGGCAGGGTTACGAGCAGTACTTC. Supplemented by reference TRBV7-9 and TRBJ2-7, the full variable domain reads DTGVSQNPRHKITKRGQNVTFRCDPISEHNRLYWYRQTLGQGPEFLTYFQNEAQLEKSRLLSDRFSAERPKGSFSTLEIQRTEQGDSAMYLCASSWQGYEQYFGPGTRLTVT.